Following are 25 T cell receptor beta chains from one sample sequenced in a study of blood T cell repertoires in COVID-19. Method: immunoSEQ multiplex PCR; TCRdb's copy keeps in-frame clones and lacks some. Counted here are about 300,000 clones, about 83% occurring once; the ten biggest clones make up roughly 1.3%. Sequenced sample: peripheral blood. Source of these receptors: a woman aged 45 to 65 with acute or convalescent COVID-19.

This clone has more than one count but fewer than ten. The chain recombines TRBV7-9 with TRBJ2-1; TRBD1 matches at 9 bases. The CDR3 extends over 15 amino acids. V dropped 4 bases and J dropped 4; count of bases not matched to a gene: 5. Germline loops: CDR1 SEHNR, CDR2 FQNEAQ (reference sequence). The CDR3 loop is CASSSSGTGYNEQFF. As DNA, the CDR3 is TGTGCCAGCAGCTCCTCCGGGACAGGGTACAATGAGCAGTTCTTC.

The J gene is TRBJ1-3, the V gene TRBV5-1; D might be TRBD1 (6 bases). Germline loops: CDR1 SGHRS, CDR2 YFSETQ. Between the trimmed V and J ends, which lost 2 bases and 0 bases, there was a span of 15 bases. The CDR3 runs to 17 residues. The CDR3 protein is CASSFSGGDNSGNTIYF. CDR3 bases: TGCGCCAGCAGCTTTTCTGGGGGGGACAACTCTGGAAACACCATATATTTT. Combining the CDR3 with reference TRBV5-1 and TRBJ1-3 gives the whole variable domain KAGVTQTPRYLIKTRGQQVTLSCSPISGHRSVSWYQQTPGQGLQFLFEYFSETQRNKGNFPGRFSGRQFSNSRSEMNVSTLELGDSALYLCASSFSGGDNSGNTIYFGEGSWLTVV.

This sequence joins TRBV2 and TRBJ1-1, with 7 bases identical to TRBD1. V lost 0 bases and J lost 1; bases outside the gene matches: 5. The CDR3 loop spans 16 amino acids. Germline values: CDR1 SNHLY, CDR2 FYNNEI. In DNA form, the CDR3 reads TGTGCCAGCAGTGAAGCCCGGACAGGCCAGAACACTGAAGCTTTCTTT. It specifies CASSEARTGQNTEAFF.

The table lists this clone with a few counts. This chain joins TRBV10-3 and TRBJ2-2, with D maybe TRBD2 (6 bases). CDR1 is ENHRY and CDR2 is SYGVKD in the germline V gene. The germline V and J ends were trimmed by 3 bases and 5 bases, with 13 bases remaining between them. This CDR3 has 15 residues. Here the CDR3 DNA reads TGTGCCATCAGTGATAAGGCCGGGAGTACCGGGGAGCTGTTTTTT. It specifies CAISDKAGSTGELFF.

This chain joins TRBV30 and TRBJ1-5; D is perhaps TRBD1 (6 bases). This CDR3 contains 15 residues. Trimming cost V 2 bases and J 3 bases, with 14 bases left between them. CDR1 and CDR2 from the germline V gene are GTSNPN and SVGIG (reference sequence). In DNA, the CDR3 is TGTGCCTGGAGTATCAGGGGCTTGGACAATCAGCCCCAGCATTTT. It is translated as CAWSIRGLDNQPQHF.

This clone was observed a few times. The chain recombines TRBV18 with TRBJ1-6, with a weak D call TRBD1 (5 bases). This CDR3 has 16 residues. Germline V lookup: CDR1 KGHSH, CDR2 LQKENI. Trimming took 5 bases from V and 7 from J, leaving 18 bases between them. DNA of the CDR3: TGTGCCAGCTCAAGCGGGACCGGAGGTTCCAATTCACCCCTCCACTTT. It yields the protein CASSSGTGGSNSPLHF.

This clone has a single count. V gene TRBV7-7 combines with J gene TRBJ2-5, with D perhaps matching TRBD2 (6 bases). Per germline, CDR1 SSHAT and CDR2 FNYEAQ (reference sequence). This CDR3 contains 15 residues. Trimming took off 5 bases at V and 4 bases at J, with 17 bases between the two ends. Here the CDR3 DNA reads TGTGCCAGCAGCCGAGATCCCGGGGGAGGAGAGACCCAGTACTTC. This encodes CASSRDPGGGETQYF.

DNA of the CDR3: TGTGCCAGCAGCGGGGGGGCACAGGGGTCCTCCTATAATTCACCCCTCCACTTT. Protein sequence: CASSGGAQGSSYNSPLHF. V is TRBV9 and J is TRBJ1-6, with TRBD1 matching over 7 bases. Unmatched junction bases numbered 9, after V lost 3 bases and J lost 0 bases. This CDR3 has 18 amino acids. The germline V gene has CDR1 SGDLS and CDR2 YYNGEE.

This clone was observed once. The chain couples TRBV5-1 to TRBJ2-5; 7 nucleotides agree with TRBD2. V lost 1 base and J lost 2; bases outside the gene matches: 8. This CDR3 has 16 amino acids. Germline V gives CDR1 SGHRS, CDR2 YFSETQ. The CDR3 sequence is CASSLKAGSTQETQYF. The CDR3 DNA sequence: TGCGCCAGCAGCTTGAAAGCGGGGAGTACTCAAGAGACCCAGTACTTC.

DNA of the CDR3: TGCGCCAGCAGGGCTGATAGCAATCAGCCCCAGCATTTT. Protein: CASRADSNQPQHF. This chain connects TRBV5-1 to TRBJ1-5; no clear D. V lost 5 bases, J lost 0 bases, and 6 bases lay in between. The CDR3 runs to 13 residues. Germline CDR1 is SGHRS and CDR2 is YFSETQ. Looking up the rest from reference TRBV5-1 and TRBJ1-5 gives the full variable domain: KAGVTQTPRYLIKTRGQQVTLSCSPISGHRSVSWYQQTPGQGLQFLFEYFSETQRNKGNFPGRFSGRQFSNSRSEMNVSTLELGDSALYLCASRADSNQPQHFGDGTRLSIL.

V usage is TRBV5-4 and J usage is TRBJ1-2; the match to TRBD1 covers 7 bases. Per germline, CDR1 SGHNT and CDR2 YYREEE (reference sequence). J gave up 8 bases and V 0 bases, and 7 bases lay outside the gene matches. The CDR3 is 14 amino acids. The CDR3 DNA sequence: TGTGCCAGCAGCTTGGCCCCGACAGGGCGGGGCTACACCTTC. Translating gives CASSLAPTGRGYTF. The whole variable domain, filled in from reference TRBV5-4 and TRBJ1-2, reads ETGVTQSPTHLIKTRGQQVTLRCSSQSGHNTVSWYQQALGQGPQFIFQYYREEENGRGNFPPRFSGLQFPNYSSELNVNALELDDSALYLCASSLAPTGRGYTFGSGTRLTVV.

The chain uses TRBV24-1 and TRBJ2-2; a weak D match, TRBD2 (6 bases). CDR1 is KGHDR, CDR2 SFDVKD, per germline. This CDR3 comprises 11 residues. V gave up 9 bases and J gave up 5 bases, with 6 bases separating them. In nucleotides, the CDR3 is TGTGCCACCCGGGGGACCGGGGAGCTGTTTTTT. Protein: CATRGTGELFF.

In nucleotides, the CDR3 is TGTGCCAGTAGACCAACCGGGACAGGGGGCGAAGGCACTGAAGCTTTCTTT. Translation: CASRPTGTGGEGTEAFF. The J gene is TRBJ1-1, the V gene TRBV19; TRBD1 matches at 12 bases. Germline V gene data show CDR1 as LNHDA and CDR2 as SQIVND (reference sequence). The ends lost 6 bases at V and 4 bases at J; junction bases unmatched: 12. This CDR3 contains 17 residues.

The sample holds a few counts of this clone. The genes are TRBV7-9 and TRBJ2-1; possibly TRBD1 for D (5 bases). The length of the CDR3 is 15 residues. The V gene lost 1 base and the J gene lost 3 bases, with 10 bases spanning the gap. Germline V lookup: CDR1 SEHNR, CDR2 FQNEAQ (reference sequence). CDR3 sequence: CASSLGQGHYNEQFF. CDR3 in DNA: TGTGCCAGCAGCTTAGGTCAGGGCCACTACAATGAGCAGTTCTTC.

This clone was seen just once. The chain links TRBV30 to TRBJ2-2, with 8 positions matching TRBD1. V dropped 2 bases and J dropped 6; count of bases not matched to a gene: 8. This CDR3 region has 15 residues. Germline V CDR1 and CDR2: GTSNPN, SVGIG (reference sequence). The CDR3: CAWSLAGGVPGELFF. CDR3 bases: TGTGCCTGGAGTCTGGCAGGGGGCGTCCCCGGGGAGCTGTTTTTT.

The chain has TRBV5-4 and TRBJ1-1; D is ambiguous. The CDR3 consists of 12 residues. Germline CDR1 reads SGHNT; CDR2 reads YYREEE (reference sequence). Trimming removed 0 bases from V and 5 bases from J, with 5 bases in between. CDR3 residues: CASSLVKTEAFF. The CDR3 DNA reads TGTGCCAGCAGCTTGGTAAAAACTGAAGCTTTCTTT.

This rearrangement joins TRBV7-9 to TRBJ2-1, with 9 positions matching TRBD1. The CDR3 length is 15 residues. V shed 2 bases, J shed 8 bases, and the junction held 7 bases outside the gene matches. Per the germline V gene, CDR1 is SEHNR and CDR2 is FQNEAQ (reference sequence). The CDR3 nucleotides are TGTGCCAGCAGCTTACCCGGGACAGGGAGGCATGAGCAGTTCTTC. Amino acids: CASSLPGTGRHEQFF.

This clone was found a few times. The rearrangement links TRBV29-1 to TRBJ1-2, with D unclear. Trimming removed 8 bases at V and 4 bases at J, with 14 bases between. Germline V gene sequence: CDR1 SQVTM, CDR2 ANQGSEA. There are 12 residues in the CDR3. The CDR3 region is CSILPGSYGYTF. In DNA, the CDR3 is TGCAGCATCTTGCCCGGTTCCTATGGCTACACCTTC.

J is TRBJ1-2 and V is TRBV6-5; D is possibly TRBD1 (6 bases). Trimming stripped 10 bases from V and 3 bases from J, with 15 bases between. Germline CDR1 reads MNHEY; CDR2 reads SVGAGI. The length of the CDR3 is 13 residues. DNA for the CDR3: TGTGCCACCCAAACGGGGGGGCACTATGGCTACACCTTC. As protein: CATQTGGHYGYTF.

The chain carries TRBV18 and TRBJ2-2; a weak D match, TRBD1 (6 bases). Deletions cut 6 bases from V and 1 base from J, with 15 bases between. Per the germline V gene, CDR1 is KGHSH and CDR2 is LQKENI. The CDR3 is 16 amino acids. The CDR3 loop reads CASSPIRGRNTGELFF. The CDR3 DNA reads as TGTGCCAGCTCCCCAATCAGGGGACGGAACACCGGGGAGCTGTTTTTT.

The chain couples TRBV19 to TRBJ2-2; 7 bases are a match to TRBD1. CDR1 and CDR2 (germline): LNHDA, SQIVND (reference sequence). The length of the CDR3 is 14 residues. Trimming at V came to 5 bases and at J to 6 bases, leaving 6 bases not matched to a gene. The CDR3, as DNA: TGTGCCAGTAGTCGGGACAGTGGCTCCGGGGAGCTGTTTTTT. Protein sequence: CASSRDSGSGELFF.

This chain links TRBV6-1 with TRBJ1-2; tentatively, D is TRBD1 (6 bases). CDR1 MNHNS and CDR2 SASEGT come from the germline V gene. Deletions cut 0 bases from V and 8 bases from J, with 31 bases between. The CDR3 loop spans 20 amino acids. The chain's CDR3 is CASSEAPPRGWGPSLYGYTF. CDR3 nucleotide sequence: TGTGCCAGCAGTGAAGCCCCACCCAGGGGTTGGGGACCCTCCCTCTACGGCTACACCTTC.

The chain couples TRBV12-3 or TRBV12-4 to TRBJ2-7; D is possibly TRBD2 (6 bases). The CDR3 totals 13 residues. The V end was cut by 5 bases, the J end by 5 bases, with 13 bases between. The CDR3 DNA sequence: TGTGCCAGCAGTCCGAGACTAGTGAACGAGCAGTACTTC. Amino acid sequence: CASSPRLVNEQYF.

The rearrangement joins TRBV5-4 to TRBJ2-3; 8 positions match TRBD2. Per the germline V gene, CDR1 is SGHNT and CDR2 is YYREEE (reference sequence). The CDR3 totals 13 residues. With 5 bases clipped from V and 6 bases from J, the junction kept 5 bases outside the gene matches. The CDR3 bases are TGTGCCAGCAGTTACGGGGGGGACGATACGCAGTATTTT. Encoded protein: CASSYGGDDTQYF.

V gene TRBV6-5 combines with J gene TRBJ1-5; 10 bases fit TRBD1. CDR1 and CDR2 (germline): MNHEY, SVGAGI. This CDR3 is built from 12 residues. The junction had 2 bases not matched to a gene; V was cut back by 8 bases and J by 7 bases. CDR3 sequence: CASGTGVQPQHF. The CDR3 DNA reads TGTGCCAGCGGGACAGGGGTGCAGCCCCAGCATTTT.